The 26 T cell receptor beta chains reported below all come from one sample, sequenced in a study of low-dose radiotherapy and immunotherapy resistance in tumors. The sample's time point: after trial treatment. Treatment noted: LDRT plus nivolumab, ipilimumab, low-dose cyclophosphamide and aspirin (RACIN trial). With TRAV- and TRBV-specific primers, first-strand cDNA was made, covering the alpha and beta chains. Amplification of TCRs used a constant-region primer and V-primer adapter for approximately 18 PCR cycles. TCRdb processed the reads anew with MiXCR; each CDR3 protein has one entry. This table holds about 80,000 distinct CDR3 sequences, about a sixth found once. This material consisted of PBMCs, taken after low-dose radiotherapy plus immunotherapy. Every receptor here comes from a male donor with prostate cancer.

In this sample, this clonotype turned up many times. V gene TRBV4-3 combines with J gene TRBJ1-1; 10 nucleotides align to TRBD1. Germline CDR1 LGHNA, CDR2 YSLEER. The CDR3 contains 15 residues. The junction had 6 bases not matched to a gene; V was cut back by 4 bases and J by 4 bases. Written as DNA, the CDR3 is TGCGCCAGCAGCCTCCGGGACAGGGGTTCCACTGAAGCTTTCTTT. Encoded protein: CASSLRDRGSTEAFF.

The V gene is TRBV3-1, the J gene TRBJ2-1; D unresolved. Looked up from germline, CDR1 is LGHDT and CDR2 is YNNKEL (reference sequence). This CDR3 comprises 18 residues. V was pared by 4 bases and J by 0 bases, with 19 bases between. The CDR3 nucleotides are TGTGCCAGCAGCCTATTACGTCCTGCTCACTCCTCCTACAATGAGCAGTTCTTC. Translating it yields CASSLLRPAHSSYNEQFF.

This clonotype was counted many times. Written as DNA, the CDR3 is TGTGCCAGCAGCCCCGGGGACGGTAGGGCAGGCCGCGGGTTCTTC. Translation: CASSPGDGRAGRGFF. This sequence joins TRBV7-9 and TRBJ2-1; D tentatively fits TRBD1 or TRBD2 (5 bases each). Trimming stripped 5 bases from V and 15 bases from J, with 26 bases between. This CDR3 is built from 15 residues. CDR1 is SEHNR, CDR2 FQNEAQ, per germline (reference sequence).

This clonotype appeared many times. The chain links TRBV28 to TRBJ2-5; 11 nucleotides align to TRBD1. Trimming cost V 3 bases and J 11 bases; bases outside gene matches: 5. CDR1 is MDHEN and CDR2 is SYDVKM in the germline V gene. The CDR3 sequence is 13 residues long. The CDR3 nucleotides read TGTGCCAGCAGTTTTCGGGACAGGGGGAGTCAGTACTTC. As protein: CASSFRDRGSQYF.

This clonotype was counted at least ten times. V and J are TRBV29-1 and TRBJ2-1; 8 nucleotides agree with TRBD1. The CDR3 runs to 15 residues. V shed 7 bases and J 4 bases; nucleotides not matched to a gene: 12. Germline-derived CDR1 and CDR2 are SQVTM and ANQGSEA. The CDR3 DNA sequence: TGCAGCGCAGTCCCGACAGGGGTGGGTTACAATGAGCAGTTCTTC. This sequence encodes CSAVPTGVGYNEQFF.

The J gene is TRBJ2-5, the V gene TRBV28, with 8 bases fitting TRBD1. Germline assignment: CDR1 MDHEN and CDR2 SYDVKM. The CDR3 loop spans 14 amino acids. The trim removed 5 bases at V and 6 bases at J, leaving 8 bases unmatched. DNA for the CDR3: TGTGCCAGCAGTCTGGGACAGGCTCTGAAGACCCAGTACTTC. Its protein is CASSLGQALKTQYF.

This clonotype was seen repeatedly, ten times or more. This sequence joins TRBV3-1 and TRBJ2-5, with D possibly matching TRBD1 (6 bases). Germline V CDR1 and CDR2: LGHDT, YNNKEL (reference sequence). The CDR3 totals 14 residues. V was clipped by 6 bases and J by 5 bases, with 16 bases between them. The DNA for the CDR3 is TGTGCCAGCAGGCGAGGGGGAGTGGTCGAGACCCAGTACTTC. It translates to CASRRGGVVETQYF.

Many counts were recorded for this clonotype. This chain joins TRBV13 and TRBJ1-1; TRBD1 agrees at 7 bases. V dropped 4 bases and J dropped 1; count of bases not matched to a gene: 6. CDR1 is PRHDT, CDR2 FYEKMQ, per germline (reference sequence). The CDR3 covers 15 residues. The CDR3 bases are TGTGCCAGCAGCTCAGGGGGGACAGCGAACACTGAAGCTTTCTTT. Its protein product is CASSSGGTANTEAFF. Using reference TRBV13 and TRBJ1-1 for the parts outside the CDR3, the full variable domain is AAGVIQSPRHLIKEKRETATLKCYPIPRHDTVYWYQQGPGQDPQFLISFYEKMQSDKGSIPDRFSAQQFSDYHSELNMSSLELGDSALYFCASSSGGTANTEAFFGQGTRLTVV.

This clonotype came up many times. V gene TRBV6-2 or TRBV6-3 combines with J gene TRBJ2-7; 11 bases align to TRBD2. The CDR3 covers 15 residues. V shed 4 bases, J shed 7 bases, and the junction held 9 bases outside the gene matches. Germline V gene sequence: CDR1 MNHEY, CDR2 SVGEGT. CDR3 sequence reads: CASSSLAGGRGEQYF. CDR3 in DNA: TGTGCCAGCAGTTCCCTAGCGGGAGGTCGAGGTGAGCAGTACTTC.

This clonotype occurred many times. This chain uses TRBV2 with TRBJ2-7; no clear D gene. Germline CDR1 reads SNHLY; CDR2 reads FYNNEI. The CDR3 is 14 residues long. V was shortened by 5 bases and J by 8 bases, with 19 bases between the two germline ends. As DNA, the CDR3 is TGTGCCAGCAGTAGGGATCCCTCCGTAGCCCAGCAGTACTTC. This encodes CASSRDPSVAQQYF.

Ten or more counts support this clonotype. This chain's CDR3 is CASSPATGGTTQYF. Here the CDR3 DNA reads TGTGCCAGCTCACCAGCCACAGGGGGCACTACGCAGTATTTT. The J gene is TRBJ2-3, the V gene TRBV18; 9 bases fit TRBD1. This CDR3 contains 14 residues. Germline trimming cut 2 bases from V and 8 bases from J; bases unmatched to any gene: 5. CDR1 is KGHSH and CDR2 is LQKENI in the germline V gene.

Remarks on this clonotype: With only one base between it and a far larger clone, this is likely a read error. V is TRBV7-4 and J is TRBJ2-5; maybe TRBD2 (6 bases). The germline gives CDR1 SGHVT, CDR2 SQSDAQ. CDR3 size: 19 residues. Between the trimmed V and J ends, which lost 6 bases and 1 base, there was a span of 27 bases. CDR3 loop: CASSFPLAQAGTVQETQYF. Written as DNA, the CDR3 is TGTGCCAGCAGTTTCCCTTTAGCGCAAGCGGGTACTGTCCAAGAGACCCAGTACTTC.

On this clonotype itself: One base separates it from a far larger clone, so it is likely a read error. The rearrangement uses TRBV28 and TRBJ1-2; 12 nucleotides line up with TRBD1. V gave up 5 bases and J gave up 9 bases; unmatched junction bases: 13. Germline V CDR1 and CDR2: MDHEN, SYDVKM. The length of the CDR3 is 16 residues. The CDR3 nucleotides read TGTGCCAGCAGTGGGACAGGGGGCGTTTTCTGGGATAGCTACACCTTC. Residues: CASSGTGGVFWDSYTF.

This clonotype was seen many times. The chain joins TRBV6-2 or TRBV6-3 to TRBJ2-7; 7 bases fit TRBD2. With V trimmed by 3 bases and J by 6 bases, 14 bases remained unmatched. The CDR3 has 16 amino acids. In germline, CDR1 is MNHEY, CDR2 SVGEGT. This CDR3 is CASSYWRESAPGEQYF. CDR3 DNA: TGTGCCAGCAGTTATTGGCGGGAGTCCGCTCCTGGCGAGCAGTACTTC.

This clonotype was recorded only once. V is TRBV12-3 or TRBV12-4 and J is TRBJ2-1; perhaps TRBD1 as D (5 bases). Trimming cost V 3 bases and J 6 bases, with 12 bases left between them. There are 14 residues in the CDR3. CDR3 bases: TGTGCCAGCAGTTTTAGGGGTTTCTCCAATGAGCAGTTCTTC. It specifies CASSFRGFSNEQFF.

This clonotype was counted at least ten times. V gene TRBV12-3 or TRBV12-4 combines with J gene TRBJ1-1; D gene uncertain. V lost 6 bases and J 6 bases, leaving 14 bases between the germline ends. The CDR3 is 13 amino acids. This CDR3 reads CASRRTQRAEAFF. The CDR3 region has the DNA TGTGCCAGCAGGCGGACGCAAAGGGCTGAAGCTTTCTTT.

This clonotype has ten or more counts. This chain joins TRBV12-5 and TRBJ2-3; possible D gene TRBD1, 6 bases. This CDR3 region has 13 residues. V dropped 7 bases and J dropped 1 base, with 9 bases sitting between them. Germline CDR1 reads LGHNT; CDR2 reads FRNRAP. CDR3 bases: TGTGCTAGTGACAGGGAAGGCACAGATACGCAGTATTTT. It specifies CASDREGTDTQYF.

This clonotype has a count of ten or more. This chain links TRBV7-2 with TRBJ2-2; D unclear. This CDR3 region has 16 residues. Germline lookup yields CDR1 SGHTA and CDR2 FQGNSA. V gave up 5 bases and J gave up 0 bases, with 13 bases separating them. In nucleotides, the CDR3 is TGTGCCAGCAGCCTGACATTCTGGTCGAACACCGGGGAGCTGTTTTTT. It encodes CASSLTFWSNTGELFF.

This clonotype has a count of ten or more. The chain's CDR3 is CASSLGAANQPQHF. CDR3 coding DNA: TGTGCCAGCAGCTTAGGGGCAGCCAATCAGCCCCAGCATTTT. This chain joins TRBV7-9 and TRBJ1-5, with D unresolved. CDR1 SEHNR and CDR2 FQNEAQ come from the germline V gene (reference sequence). The CDR3 contains 14 residues. V dropped 1 base and J dropped 3 bases, with 7 bases sitting between them.

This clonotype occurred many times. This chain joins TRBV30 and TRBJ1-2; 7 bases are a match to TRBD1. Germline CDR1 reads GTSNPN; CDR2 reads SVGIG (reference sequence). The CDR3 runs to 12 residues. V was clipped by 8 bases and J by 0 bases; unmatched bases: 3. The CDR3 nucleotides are TGTGCCGGGACAGACTCTAACTATGGCTACACCTTC. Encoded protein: CAGTDSNYGYTF.

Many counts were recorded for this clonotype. CDR3: CSARARGYNEQFF. CDR3 sequence (DNA): TGCAGTGCTAGAGCCAGGGGTTACAATGAGCAGTTCTTC. V and J are TRBV20-1 and TRBJ2-1, with a weak D call TRBD1 (6 bases). Between the trimmed V and J ends, which lost 1 base and 4 bases, there was a span of 8 bases. The CDR3 sequence is 13 residues long. From germline, CDR1 is DFQATT and CDR2 SNEGSKA (reference sequence).

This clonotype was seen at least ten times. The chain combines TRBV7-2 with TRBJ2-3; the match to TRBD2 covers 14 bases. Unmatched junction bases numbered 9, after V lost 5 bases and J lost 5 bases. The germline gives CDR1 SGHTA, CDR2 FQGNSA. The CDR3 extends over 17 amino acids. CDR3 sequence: CASSIEGLAGVGDTQYF. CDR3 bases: TGTGCCAGCAGCATAGAGGGACTAGCGGGAGTTGGAGATACGCAGTATTTT. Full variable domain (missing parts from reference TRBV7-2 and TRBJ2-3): GAGVSQSPSNKVTEKGKDVELRCDPISGHTALYWYRQSLGQGLEFLIYFQGNSAPDKSGLPSDRFSAERTGGSVSTLTIQRTQQEDSAVYLCASSIEGLAGVGDTQYFGPGTRLTVL.

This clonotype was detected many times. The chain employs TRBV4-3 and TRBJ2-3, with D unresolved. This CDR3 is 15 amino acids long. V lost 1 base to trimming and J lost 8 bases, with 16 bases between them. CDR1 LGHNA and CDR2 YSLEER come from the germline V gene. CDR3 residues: CASSQGGLVPSTQYF. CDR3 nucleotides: TGCGCCAGCAGCCAAGGGGGTCTAGTTCCCTCTACGCAGTATTTT.

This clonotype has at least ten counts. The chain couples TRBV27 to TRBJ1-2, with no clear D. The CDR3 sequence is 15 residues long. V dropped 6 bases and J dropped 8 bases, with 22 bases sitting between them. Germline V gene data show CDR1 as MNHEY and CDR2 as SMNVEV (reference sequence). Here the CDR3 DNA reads TGTGCCAGCAGCCAAAAACAACTTATAGGTTCCGGCTACACCTTC. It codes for CASSQKQLIGSGYTF.

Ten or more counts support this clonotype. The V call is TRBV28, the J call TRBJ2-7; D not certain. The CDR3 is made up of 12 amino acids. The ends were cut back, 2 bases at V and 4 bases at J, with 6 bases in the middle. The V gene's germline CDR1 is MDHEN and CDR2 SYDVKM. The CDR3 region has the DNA TGTGCCAGCAGTTTACCATTGTACGAGCAGTACTTC. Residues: CASSLPLYEQYF.

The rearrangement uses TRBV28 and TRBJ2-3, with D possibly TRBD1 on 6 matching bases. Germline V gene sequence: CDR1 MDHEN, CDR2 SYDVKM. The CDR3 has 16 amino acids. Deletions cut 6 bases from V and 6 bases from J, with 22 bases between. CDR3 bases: TGTGCCAGCAGCTCCCGCAGCAAAGGGACACCGGATACGCAGTATTTT. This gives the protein CASSSRSKGTPDTQYF.